What follows describes a single T cell receptor (beta chain). This receptor's antigen is unknown. Base qualities are not provided; no much larger clone lies one nucleotide away. This sample was taken from a study of cytomegalovirus exposure and HLA in healthy donors (dated by TCRdb to about 2017). Concerning the study at large: An earlier analysis of some 500 of the donors reported 250 to 300 Gb of sequence data and roughly 110 million unique TCR beta sequences from some 180 million T cells. Roughly 300 gigabases of sequencing data and approximately 85 million unique TCR sequences were included in an early release covering about 620 HLA-typed donors. Of the 350 to 400 genotyped donors, approximately 82% fell in the genetic ancestry cluster associated with self-reported Caucasian donors. The study was designed to test whether signatures of past pathogen exposure could be identified by cataloging public T cell receptors. Using immunosequencing, the study profiled T cell repertoires from some 670 subjects and related those repertoires to cytomegalovirus serostatus. In addition to the first cohort of 650 to 750 subjects, a separate validation cohort of approximately 120 different subjects was used. To predict cytomegalovirus infection status, the study brought together high-throughput TCR immunosequencing, statistical association of individual TCRs with disease status, and machine learning. To study patterns of TCR occurrence, a later analysis re-analyzed previously published TCR beta repertoires from more than 550 donors and added high-resolution HLA genotyping. Rather than drawing on any new phenotypic data, the later analysis identified candidate immune exposures from TCR beta sequences and the way those sequences occurred across donors. In an earlier analysis of over 550 of the donors, high-throughput TCR beta sequencing was used to judge whether each TCR beta V gene segment behaved as functional or pseudogenic. Alongside the repertoire data, information on donor age, sex, ethnicity and CMV serostatus was compiled. Genome-wide SNP genotypes for about 60% of the roughly 670 donors were used in a later genetic analysis, which treated that subset as a discovery cohort. Every repertoire in the discovery cohort had been generated on one and the same sequencing platform. HLA typing covered class I and class II loci at four-digit resolution. The number of typed donors differed by locus: about 620-630 for A, B, C, DRB1 and DQB1; 500 to 550 for DQA1; fewer than 610 for DPA1; and some 470 for DPB1. Because of strong linkage in the cohort, 4 to 6 DR-DQ haplotypes were treated as single units for association and clustering. Across 300 to 500 genotyped donors of the cohort, an average of about 240,000 unique TCR beta nucleotide sequences per donor were sequenced, and around 19% of those sequences were non-productive. Study-wide findings and limitations: Cytomegalovirus status was reported to be diagnosed by the classifier with high specificity and sensitivity in both the original and validation cohorts. A total of fewer than 200 TCR beta chains were listed by the study as associated with cytomegalovirus. In a later analysis, HLA-associated TCR beta chains showed more clonal expansion and lower generation probabilities than non-associated chains that were equally common. A later analysis found that most CMV-associated TCR beta chains appeared HLA-restricted, with HLA associations seemingly driven largely by CMV exposure. Three of the identified cytomegalovirus-associated TCR beta chains were confirmed in vitro to be specific for cytomegalovirus antigens. CMV serostatus was the only immune exposure information available for the cohort. A later analysis reported that several top co-occurrence clusters appeared linked to parvovirus B19, influenza, CMV and Epstein-Barr virus. When HLA alleles, especially DR and DQ, strongly co-occurred, TCR associations were difficult to assign to individual alleles. A later analysis associated some 17,000 TCR beta sequences with specific HLA alleles at a false discovery rate of 0.05. This cohort had only TCR beta chains sequenced, and the lack of alpha or paired-chain data limited which features could be detected. Some IMGT-functional V segments, including TRBV6-2 and TRBV6-3, could not be told apart with the 87-base-pair reads, so those segments were excluded. In an earlier analysis of some 640 of the donors, most TCR beta V segments were observed in productive rearrangements about 90% or about 30% of the time, broadly matching IMGT annotations. The earlier analysis of 587 of the donors excluded 15 to 20 rarely observed V segments, including chromosome 9 orphons, because counts were too low. A later genetic analysis reported fewer N-insertions in productive TCRs among donors in an Asian-associated ancestry cluster than the approximately 670-donor mean. A cluster of highly shared sequence variants was judged likely to represent a technical artifact of the sequencing pipeline. In a later genetic analysis, a missense DCLRE1C variant was associated with V-gene and J-gene trimming of TCR beta chains, and the association was replicated in an independent cohort. A further reported finding was that TCR beta sequences accurately predicted the HLA-A and HLA-B alleles for most subjects in the first cohort. It was suggested by the authors that the approach could potentially be generalized to other disease states and immunological phenotypes. Roughly uniform sequencing depth across donors was assumed in presence/absence analyses, although this assumption may not hold. Correlated functional status among segregating V segments might reflect linkage disequilibrium, but an unknown experimental factor could not be ruled out. Across donors, most TCR sequences were observed very rarely, whereas some public TCRs were present in many individuals. In a later analysis, TCR association rates were found to vary across HLA loci, with the most associated TCRs seen for DRB1 alleles and the fewest for HLA-C alleles. Because HLA typing was missing for some donors at each locus, association tests included only the typed subset.

V loses 0 bases, J loses 6 bases, and the germline ends lie 11 bases apart. The CDR3 spans 14 residues, from the cysteine through the phenylalanine. Just the 42-base CDR3 DNA is kept, in frame starting at base 1. Taken from the germline V gene, the CDR1 and CDR2 loops are SGHRS and YFSETQ. In total, 630 or so healthy bone marrow donors made up the cohort. Cohort members were all nominally healthy when sampled, although unrecorded immune exposures were likely present. The donor tested CMV seronegative, placing the donor among the 300 to 400 seronegative members of the cohort. Each donor provided a peripheral blood sample, and peripheral blood mononuclear cells were used for TCR beta sequencing. The Qiagen DNeasy Blood Extraction Kit was used to extract genomic DNA from the blood cell samples. Receptors were amplified or captured by the immunoSEQ multiplex PCR assay. The multiplex PCR relied on a mix of 60 forward primers for TCR Vbeta segments and 13 reverse primers for TCR Jbeta segments. The CDR3 region of rearranged TCR beta genes was amplified from genomic DNA with a multiplex PCR assay. The amplified TCR beta libraries were sequenced on the Illumina HiSeq System as 87-base-pair reads. The paper's processing steps were these. In a later analysis, tens of millions of unique TCR beta chains were counted across the 500 to 850 repertoires, and about 9.9 million of these chains were shared by at least two donors. A nearest-neighbor algorithm error-corrected the raw reads and collapsed the reads into unique sequences, merging closely related sequences to remove PCR and sequencing errors. CDR3 sequences were aligned to IMGT reference sequences to assign V, D and J gene segments. For a sequence to be retained, at least a six-nucleotide match to both a V gene segment and a J gene segment was required. Rearrangements were called productive when the CDR3 lacked stop codons and stayed in frame with V and J; all others were non-productive. CDR3 was defined according to IMGT convention as the region running from the second conserved V-encoded cysteine to the conserved J-encoded phenylalanine. Sequences without an unambiguous match to a single V gene segment were excluded from the earlier analysis of about 600 of the donors. In an earlier analysis of 450 to 700 of the donors, V segments were called functional above 56.7% productive rearrangements and were called segregating when the between-donor standard deviation exceeded 5%. To diagnose cytomegalovirus status from the catalog of TCR beta chain sequences, a statistical classification framework was built. In a later analysis, TCR nucleotide sequences were compared against IMGT/GENE-DB human TR gene sequences so that V and J genes could be assigned. In a later analysis, CDR3 sequences and most-parsimonious VDJ recombination scenarios were assigned using the TCRdist pipeline. In a later analysis, each TCR beta chain was defined by its CDR3 amino acid sequence together with its V-gene family, and reads lacking a unique V-gene family were excluded. A later analysis removed 500 to 600 highly shared, low-generation-probability nucleotide sequences to deal with suspected cross-contamination and a sequencing artifact. In a later analysis, a clonal expansion index was calculated for each public chain from normalized within-repertoire ranks of inferred template counts. In a later analysis, generation probabilities were computed using a VDJ recombination model fitted to out-of-frame rearrangements, and the results were checked against IGoR. A later analysis scored TCR-TCR, TCR-HLA and TCR-CMV co-occurrence with hypergeometric tests, applying a repertoire-size bias correction to TCR pairs. To estimate false discovery rates, a later analysis permuted the HLA or CMV assignments 20 times. In a later analysis, co-occurring TCRs were grouped using DBSCAN, and TCRdist sequence similarity was added for clustering within HLA-allele-positive subsets. Repertoires with fewer than 30,000 or more than 120,000 public chains were left out of co-occurrence clustering, as were four to six repertoires with anomalous nucleotide sharing. Not all clones reach the TCRdb copy of this immuneACCESS table, which keeps in-frame sequences only. Checked studies attribute under half of the gap to unresolved V genes and leave the rest unexplained. The V and J calls and the clone size are those of that table, but D and trimming were determined from the DNA. Here the sample has approximately 170,000 clones; roughly 85% occur a single time. 1% of the sample rests with the top ten.

Sequencing input: PBMCs. The rearranged segments are TRBV5-1 and TRBJ2-3, with TRBD1 as a weak D call on 5 bases. The sequence was obtained from a boy between 2 and 15 years old in good health and CMV-seronegative. The base sequence is TGCGCCAGCAGCTTGGGACAGCCACCGGATACGCAGTATTTT. This gives the protein CASSLGQPPDTQYF.